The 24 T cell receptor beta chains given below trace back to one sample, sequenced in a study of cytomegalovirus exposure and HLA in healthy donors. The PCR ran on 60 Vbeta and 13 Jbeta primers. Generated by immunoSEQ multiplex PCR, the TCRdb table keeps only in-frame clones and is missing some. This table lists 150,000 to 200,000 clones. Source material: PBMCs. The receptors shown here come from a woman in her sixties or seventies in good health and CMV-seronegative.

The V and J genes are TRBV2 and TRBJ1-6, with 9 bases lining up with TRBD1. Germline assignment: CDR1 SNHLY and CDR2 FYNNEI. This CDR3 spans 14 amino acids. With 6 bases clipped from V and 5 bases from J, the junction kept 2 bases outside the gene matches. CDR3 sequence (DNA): TGTGCCAGCAGCCGGGACAGGGATAATTCACCCCTCCACTTT. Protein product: CASSRDRDNSPLHF.

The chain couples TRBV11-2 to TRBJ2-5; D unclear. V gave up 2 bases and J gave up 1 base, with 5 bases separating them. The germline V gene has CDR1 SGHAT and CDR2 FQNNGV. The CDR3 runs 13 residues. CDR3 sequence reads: CASSLQVQETQYF. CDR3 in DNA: TGTGCCAGCAGCTTACAGGTCCAAGAGACCCAGTACTTC.

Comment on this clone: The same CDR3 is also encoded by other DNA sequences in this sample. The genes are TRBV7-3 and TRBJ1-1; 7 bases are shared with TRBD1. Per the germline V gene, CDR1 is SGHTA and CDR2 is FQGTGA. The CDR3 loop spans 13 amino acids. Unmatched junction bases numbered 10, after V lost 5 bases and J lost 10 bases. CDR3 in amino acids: CASSSDRDNTAFF. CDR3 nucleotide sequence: TGTGCCAGCAGCAGCGACAGGGACAATACAGCTTTCTTT.

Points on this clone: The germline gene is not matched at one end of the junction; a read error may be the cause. In DNA, the CDR3 is TGTGCCAGCAGCTTATGTATCGCGGGAGGGACTTTC. Amino acid sequence: CASSLCIAGGTF. The V and J genes are TRBV7-9 and TRBJ2-7; 9 bases are a match to TRBD2. This CDR3 contains 12 residues. Germline V CDR1 and CDR2: SEHNR, FQNEAQ (reference sequence).

Here the CDR3 reads CASSPPGTRGGSDTQYF. The CDR3 DNA reads TGTGCCAGCTCACCACCTGGGACGCGGGGGGGCTCAGATACGCAGTATTTT. The chain links TRBV18 to TRBJ2-3, with TRBD2 identical over 9 bases. Losses at the gene ends were 0 bases for V and 4 bases for J; bases not matched to a gene: 8. The CDR3 sequence is 17 residues long. CDR1 and CDR2 (germline): KGHSH, LQKENI.

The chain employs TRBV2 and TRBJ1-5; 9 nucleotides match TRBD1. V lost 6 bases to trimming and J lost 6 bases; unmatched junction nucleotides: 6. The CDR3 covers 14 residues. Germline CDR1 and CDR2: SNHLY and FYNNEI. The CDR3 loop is CASRQGAKGQPQHF. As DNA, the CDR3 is TGTGCCAGCAGACAGGGGGCGAAGGGTCAGCCCCAGCATTTT.

CDR3 amino acids: CASSSWDRDTEAFF. Written as DNA, the CDR3 is TGTGCCAGCAGCTCCTGGGACAGGGACACTGAAGCTTTCTTT. V usage is TRBV7-8 and J usage is TRBJ1-1, with 9 bases that match TRBD1. This CDR3 region has 14 residues. The V gene's germline CDR1 is SGHVS and CDR2 FQNEAQ. J gave up 3 bases and V 4 bases, and 3 bases lay outside the gene matches.

The CDR3 coding sequence is TGTGCCAGCAGCTTAGTAACAGCCCGGGGAACTGAAGCTTTCTTT. It specifies CASSLVTARGTEAFF. The chain uses TRBV7-2 and TRBJ1-1; D gene ambiguous. The CDR3 is 15 residues long. Germline V gene sequence: CDR1 SGHTA, CDR2 FQGNSA. Trimming took off 1 base at V and 5 bases at J, with 14 bases between the two ends.

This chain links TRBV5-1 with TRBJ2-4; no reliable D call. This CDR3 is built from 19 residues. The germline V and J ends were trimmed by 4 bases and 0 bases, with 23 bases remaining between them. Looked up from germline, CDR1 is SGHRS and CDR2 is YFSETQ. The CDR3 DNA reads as TGCGCCAGCAGCCGTCGAACCGAGTCATCCATAATAGCCAAAAACATTCAGTACTTC. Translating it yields CASSRRTESSIIAKNIQYF. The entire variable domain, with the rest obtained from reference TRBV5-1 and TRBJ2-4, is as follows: KAGVTQTPRYLIKTRGQQVTLSCSPISGHRSVSWYQQTPGQGLQFLFEYFSETQRNKGNFPGRFSGRQFSNSRSEMNVSTLELGDSALYLCASSRRTESSIIAKNIQYFGAGTRLSVL.

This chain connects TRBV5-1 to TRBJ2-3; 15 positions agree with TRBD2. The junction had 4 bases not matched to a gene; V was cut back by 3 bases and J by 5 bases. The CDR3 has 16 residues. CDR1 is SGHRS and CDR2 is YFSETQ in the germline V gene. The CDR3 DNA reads TGCGCCAGCAGCTGGACTAGCGGGGGGGCTGGAGATACGCAGTATTTT. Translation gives CASSWTSGGAGDTQYF.

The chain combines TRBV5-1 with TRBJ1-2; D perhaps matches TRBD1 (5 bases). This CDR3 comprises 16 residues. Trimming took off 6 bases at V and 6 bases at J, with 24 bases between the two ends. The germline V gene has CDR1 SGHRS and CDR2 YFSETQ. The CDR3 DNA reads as TGCGCCAGCAATAATGGGGCCCTAAATCCCAACCATGGCTACACCTTC. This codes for CASNNGALNPNHGYTF.

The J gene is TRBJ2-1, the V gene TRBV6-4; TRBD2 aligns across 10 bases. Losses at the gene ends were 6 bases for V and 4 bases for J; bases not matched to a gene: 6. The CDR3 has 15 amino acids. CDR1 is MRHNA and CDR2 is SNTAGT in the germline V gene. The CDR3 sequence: CASSMTSGFYNEQFF. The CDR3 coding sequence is TGTGCCAGCAGCATGACTAGCGGGTTTTACAATGAGCAGTTCTTC.

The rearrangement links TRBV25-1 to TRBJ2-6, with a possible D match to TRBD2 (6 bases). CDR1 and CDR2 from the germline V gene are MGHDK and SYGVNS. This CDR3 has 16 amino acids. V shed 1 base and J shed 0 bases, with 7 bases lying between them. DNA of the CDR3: TGTGCCAGCAGTGAATGGAGGGGCTCTGGGGCCAACGTCCTGACTTTC. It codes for CASSEWRGSGANVLTF.

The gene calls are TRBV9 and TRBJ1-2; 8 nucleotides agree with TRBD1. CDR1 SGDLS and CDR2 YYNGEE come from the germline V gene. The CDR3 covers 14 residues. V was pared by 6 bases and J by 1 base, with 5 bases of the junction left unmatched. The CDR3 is CASTFGQGNYGYTF. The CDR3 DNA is TGTGCCAGCACCTTCGGACAGGGTAACTATGGCTACACCTTC.

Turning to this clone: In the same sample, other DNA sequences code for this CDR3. CDR3 protein: CASSLGQGYGYTF. As DNA, the CDR3 is TGTGCCAGCAGCTTAGGGCAGGGATATGGCTACACCTTC. This chain uses TRBV7-2 with TRBJ1-2, with D possibly being TRBD1 (5 bases). CDR1 SGHTA and CDR2 FQGNSA come from the germline V gene. The V end was cut by 1 base, the J end by 5 bases, with 8 bases between. The CDR3 consists of 13 residues. Full variable domain (remainder filled in from reference TRBV7-2 and TRBJ1-2): GAGVSQSPSNKVTEKGKDVELRCDPISGHTALYWYRQSLGQGLEFLIYFQGNSAPDKSGLPSDRFSAERTGGSVSTLTIQRTQQEDSAVYLCASSLGQGYGYTFGSGTRLTVV.

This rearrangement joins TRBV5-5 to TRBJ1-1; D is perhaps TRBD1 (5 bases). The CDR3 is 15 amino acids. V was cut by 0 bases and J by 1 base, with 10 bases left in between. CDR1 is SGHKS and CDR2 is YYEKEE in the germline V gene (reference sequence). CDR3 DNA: TGTGCCAGCAGCTTGGTAAGGACAACGAACACTGAAGCTTTCTTT. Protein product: CASSLVRTTNTEAFF.

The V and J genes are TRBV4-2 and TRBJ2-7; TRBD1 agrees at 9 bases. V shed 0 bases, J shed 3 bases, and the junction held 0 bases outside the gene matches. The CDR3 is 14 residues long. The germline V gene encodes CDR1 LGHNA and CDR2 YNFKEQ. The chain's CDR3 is CASSQEDRGYEQYF. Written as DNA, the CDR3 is TGTGCCAGCAGCCAAGAGGACAGGGGCTACGAGCAGTACTTC.

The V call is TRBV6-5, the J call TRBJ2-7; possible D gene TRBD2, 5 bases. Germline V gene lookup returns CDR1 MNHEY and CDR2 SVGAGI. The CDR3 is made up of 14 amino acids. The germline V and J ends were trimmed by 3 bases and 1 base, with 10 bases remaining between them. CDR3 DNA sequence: TGTGCCAGCAGTTATTGGGGAGATTCCTACGAGCAGTACTTC. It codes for CASSYWGDSYEQYF.

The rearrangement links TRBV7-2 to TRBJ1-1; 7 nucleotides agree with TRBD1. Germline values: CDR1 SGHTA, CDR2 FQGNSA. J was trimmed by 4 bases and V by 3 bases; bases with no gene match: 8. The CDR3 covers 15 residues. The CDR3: CASSLAGGPATEAFF. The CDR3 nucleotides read TGTGCCAGCAGCTTGGCAGGGGGTCCTGCCACTGAAGCTTTCTTT.

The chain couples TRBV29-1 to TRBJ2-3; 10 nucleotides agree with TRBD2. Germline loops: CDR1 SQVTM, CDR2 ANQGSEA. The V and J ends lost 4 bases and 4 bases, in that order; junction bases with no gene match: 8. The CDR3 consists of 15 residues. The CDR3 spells CSVGPSGGEADTQYF. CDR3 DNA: TGCAGCGTTGGCCCAAGCGGGGGGGAAGCAGATACGCAGTATTTT.

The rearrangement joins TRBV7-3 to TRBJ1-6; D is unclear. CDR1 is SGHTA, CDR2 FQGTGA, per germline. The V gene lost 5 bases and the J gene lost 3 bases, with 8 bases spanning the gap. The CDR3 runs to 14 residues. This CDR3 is CASSAGFYNSPLHF. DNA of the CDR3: TGTGCCAGCAGCGCGGGGTTCTATAATTCACCCCTCCACTTT.

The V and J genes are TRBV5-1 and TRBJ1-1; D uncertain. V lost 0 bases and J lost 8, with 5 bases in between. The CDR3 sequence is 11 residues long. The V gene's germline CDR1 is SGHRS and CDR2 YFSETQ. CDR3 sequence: CASSLGVEAFF. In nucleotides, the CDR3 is TGCGCCAGCAGCTTGGGAGTAGAAGCTTTCTTT. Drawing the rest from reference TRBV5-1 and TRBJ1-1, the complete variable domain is KAGVTQTPRYLIKTRGQQVTLSCSPISGHRSVSWYQQTPGQGLQFLFEYFSETQRNKGNFPGRFSGRQFSNSRSEMNVSTLELGDSALYLCASSLGVEAFFGQGTRLTVV.

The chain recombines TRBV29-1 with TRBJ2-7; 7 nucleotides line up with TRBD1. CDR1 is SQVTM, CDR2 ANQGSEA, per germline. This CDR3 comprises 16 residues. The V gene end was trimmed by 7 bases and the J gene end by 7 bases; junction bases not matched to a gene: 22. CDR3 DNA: TGCAGCGCCATACTTGGAGGCCGGGACAGCCTTTTTGAGCAGTACTTC. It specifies CSAILGGRDSLFEQYF.

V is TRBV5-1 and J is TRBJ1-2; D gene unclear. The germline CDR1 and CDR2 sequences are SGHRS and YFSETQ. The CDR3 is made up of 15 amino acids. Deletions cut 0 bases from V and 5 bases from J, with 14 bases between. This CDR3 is CASSLGASLDYGYTF. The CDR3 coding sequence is TGCGCCAGCAGCTTGGGGGCCTCACTAGATTATGGCTACACCTTC.